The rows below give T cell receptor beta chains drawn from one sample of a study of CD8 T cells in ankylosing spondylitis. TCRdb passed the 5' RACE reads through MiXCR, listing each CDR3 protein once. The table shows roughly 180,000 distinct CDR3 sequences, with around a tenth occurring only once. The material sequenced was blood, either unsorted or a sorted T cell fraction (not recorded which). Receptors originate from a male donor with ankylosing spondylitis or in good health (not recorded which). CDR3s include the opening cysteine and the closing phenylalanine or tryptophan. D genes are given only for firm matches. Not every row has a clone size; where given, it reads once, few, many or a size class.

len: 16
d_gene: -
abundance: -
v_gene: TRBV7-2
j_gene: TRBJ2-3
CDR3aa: CASSLTAFGSTDTQYF
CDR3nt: TGTGCCAGCAGCTTAACGGCTTTCGGGAGCACAGATACGCAGTATTTT

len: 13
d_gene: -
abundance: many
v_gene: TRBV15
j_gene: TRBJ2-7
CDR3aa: CATSRTITYEQYF
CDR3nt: TGTGCCACCAGCAGGACCATCACCTACGAGCAGTACTTC

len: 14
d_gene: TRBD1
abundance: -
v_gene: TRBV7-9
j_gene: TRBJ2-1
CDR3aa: CASSFRDRGDEQFF
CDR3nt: TGTGCCAGCAGCTTCCGGGACAGGGGGGATGAGCAGTTCTTC

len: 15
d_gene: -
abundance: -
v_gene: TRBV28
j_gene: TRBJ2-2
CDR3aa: CASSFMRGYTGELFF
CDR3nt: TGTGCCAGCAGCTTTATGAGGGGGTACACCGGGGAGCTGTTTTTT

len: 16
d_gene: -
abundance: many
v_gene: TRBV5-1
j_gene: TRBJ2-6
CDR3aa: CASSVGRSSGANVLTF
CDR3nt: TGCGCCAGCAGCGTCGGAAGGAGCTCTGGGGCCAACGTCCTGACTTTC

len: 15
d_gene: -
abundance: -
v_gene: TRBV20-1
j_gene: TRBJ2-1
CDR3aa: CSTLAGGSSYNEQFF
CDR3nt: TGCAGTACTTTAGCTGGGGGGAGCTCCTACAATGAGCAGTTCTTC

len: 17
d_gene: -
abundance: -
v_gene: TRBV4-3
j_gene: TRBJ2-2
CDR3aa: CASSQEIGLAGSGELFF
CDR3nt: TGCGCCAGCAGCCAAGAAATAGGGCTAGCTGGGTCTGGGGAGCTGTTTTTT

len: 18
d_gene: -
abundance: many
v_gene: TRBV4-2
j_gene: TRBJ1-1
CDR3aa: CASSQDGGFGTSDTEAFF
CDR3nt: TGTGCCAGCAGCCAGGATGGGGGATTTGGGACATCGGACACTGAAGCTTTCTTT

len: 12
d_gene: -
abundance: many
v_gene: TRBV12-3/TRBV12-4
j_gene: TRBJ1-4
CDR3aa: CASRLQGEKLFF
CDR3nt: TGTGCCAGCAGGTTACAAGGAGAAAAACTGTTTTTT

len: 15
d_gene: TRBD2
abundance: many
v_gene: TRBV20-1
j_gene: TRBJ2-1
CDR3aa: CSARDLADSYNEQFF
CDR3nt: TGCAGTGCTAGAGATCTAGCGGACTCCTACAATGAGCAGTTCTTC

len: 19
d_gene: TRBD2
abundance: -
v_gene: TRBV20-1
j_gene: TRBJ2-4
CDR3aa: CSARPLGLAGEGTKNIQYF
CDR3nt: TGCAGTGCTAGACCCCTCGGACTAGCGGGAGAAGGCACCAAAAACATTCAGTACTTC

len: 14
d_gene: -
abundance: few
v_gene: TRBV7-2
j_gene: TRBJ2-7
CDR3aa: CASSQDWDSYEQYF
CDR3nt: TGTGCCAGCAGCCAAGACTGGGACTCCTACGAGCAGTACTTC

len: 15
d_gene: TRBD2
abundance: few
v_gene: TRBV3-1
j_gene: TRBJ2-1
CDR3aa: CASSRGAGGGNEQFF
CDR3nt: TGTGCCAGCAGCCGTGGAGCGGGAGGAGGTAATGAGCAGTTCTTC

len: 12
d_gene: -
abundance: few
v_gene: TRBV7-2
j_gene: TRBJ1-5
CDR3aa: CASSPFNQPQHF
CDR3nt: TGTGCCAGCAGCCCCTTTAATCAGCCCCAGCATTTT

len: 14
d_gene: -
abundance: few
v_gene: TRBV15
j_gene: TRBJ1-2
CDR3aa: CATSRDIGGYGYTF
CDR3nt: TGTGCCACCAGCAGAGACATAGGGGGCTATGGCTACACCTTC

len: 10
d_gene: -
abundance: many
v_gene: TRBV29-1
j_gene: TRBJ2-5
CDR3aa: CSVEIETQYF
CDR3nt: TGCAGCGTTGAGATAGAGACCCAGTACTTC

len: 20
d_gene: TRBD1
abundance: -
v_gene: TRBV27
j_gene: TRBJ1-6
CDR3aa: CASSRRIRDRGYSYNSPLHF
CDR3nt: TGTGCCAGCAGTCGTCGGATCCGGGACAGGGGGTACTCCTATAATTCACCCCTCCACTTT

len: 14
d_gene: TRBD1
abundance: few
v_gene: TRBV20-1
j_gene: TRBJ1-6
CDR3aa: CSAPGQGDNSPLHF
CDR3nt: TGCAGTGCCCCGGGACAGGGAGATAATTCACCCCTCCACTTT

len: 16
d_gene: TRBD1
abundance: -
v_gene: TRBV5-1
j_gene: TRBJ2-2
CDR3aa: CASNLFGTGGTGELFF
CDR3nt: TGCGCCAGCAACTTGTTCGGGACAGGGGGCACCGGGGAGCTGTTTTTT

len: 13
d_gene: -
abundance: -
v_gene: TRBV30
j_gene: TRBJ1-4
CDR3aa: CAWSVNRNEKLFF
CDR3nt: TGTGCCTGGAGTGTAAACAGGAATGAAAAACTGTTTTTT

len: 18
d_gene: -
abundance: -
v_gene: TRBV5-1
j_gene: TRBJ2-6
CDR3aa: CASSFTGSPYSGANVLTF
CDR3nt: TGCGCCAGCAGCTTCACAGGGTCTCCTTACTCTGGGGCCAACGTCCTGACTTTC

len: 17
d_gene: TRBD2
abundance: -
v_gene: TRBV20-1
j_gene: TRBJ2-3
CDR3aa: CCANAGLAGGPINTQYF
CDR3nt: TGCTGTGCCAACGCTGGACTAGCGGGAGGGCCTATAAATACGCAGTATTTT

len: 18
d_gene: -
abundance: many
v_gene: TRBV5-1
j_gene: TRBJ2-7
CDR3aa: CASSLKLTVQGRAYEQYF
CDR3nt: TGCGCCAGCAGCCTCAAATTAACGGTGCAGGGACGGGCGTACGAGCAGTACTTC

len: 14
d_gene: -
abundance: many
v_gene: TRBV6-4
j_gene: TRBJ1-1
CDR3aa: CASSFRDGDTEAFF
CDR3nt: TGTGCCAGCAGTTTCCGGGACGGAGACACTGAAGCTTTCTTT

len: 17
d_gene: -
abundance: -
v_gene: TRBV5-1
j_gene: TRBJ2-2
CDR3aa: CASSFGQGTPNTGELFF
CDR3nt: TGCGCCAGCAGCTTCGGGCAGGGGACCCCGAACACCGGGGAGCTGTTTTTT

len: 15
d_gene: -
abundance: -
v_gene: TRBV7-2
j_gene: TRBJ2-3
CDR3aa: CASSLAARGTDTQYF
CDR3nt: TGTGCCAGCAGCTTAGCGGCTAGAGGCACAGATACGCAGTATTTT

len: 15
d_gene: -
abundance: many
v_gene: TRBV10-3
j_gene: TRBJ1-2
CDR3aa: CAITGGSPSNYGYTF
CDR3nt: TGTGCCATCACTGGGGGCTCTCCTTCTAACTATGGCTACACCTTC

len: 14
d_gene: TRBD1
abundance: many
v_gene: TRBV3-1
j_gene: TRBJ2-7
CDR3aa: CASSPRQGAYEQYF
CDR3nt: TGTGCCAGCAGCCCAAGACAGGGGGCCTACGAGCAGTACTTC

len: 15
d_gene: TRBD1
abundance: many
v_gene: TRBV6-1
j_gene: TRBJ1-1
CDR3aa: CASSDQGARDTEAFF
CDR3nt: TGTGCCAGCAGTGATCAGGGGGCTCGAGACACTGAAGCTTTCTTT

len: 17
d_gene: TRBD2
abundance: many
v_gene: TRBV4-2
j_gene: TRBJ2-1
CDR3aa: CASSQEGGRASYNEQFF
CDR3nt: TGTGCCAGCAGCCAAGAGGGCGGGAGGGCCTCCTACAATGAGCAGTTCTTC

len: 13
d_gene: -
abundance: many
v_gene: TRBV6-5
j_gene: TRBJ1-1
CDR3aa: CASSYGSGSEAFF
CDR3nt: TGTGCCAGCAGTTACGGGTCAGGGTCTGAAGCTTTCTTT

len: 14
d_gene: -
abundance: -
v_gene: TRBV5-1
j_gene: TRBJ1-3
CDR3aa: CASRGEGSGNTIYF
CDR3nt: TGCGCCAGCCGGGGGGAAGGCTCTGGAAACACCATATATTTT

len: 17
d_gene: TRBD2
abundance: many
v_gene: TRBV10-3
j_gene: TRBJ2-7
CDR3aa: CAISESGELAGGYEQYF
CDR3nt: TGTGCCATCAGTGAGTCGGGAGAGCTAGCGGGAGGCTACGAGCAGTACTTC

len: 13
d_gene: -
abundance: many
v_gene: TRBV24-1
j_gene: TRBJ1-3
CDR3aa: CATSDNSGNTIYF
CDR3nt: TGTGCCACCAGTGACAACTCTGGAAACACCATATATTTT

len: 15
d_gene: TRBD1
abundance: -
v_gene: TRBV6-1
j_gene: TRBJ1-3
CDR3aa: CASSVTGVSGNTIYF
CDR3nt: TGTGCCAGCAGTGTGACAGGGGTCTCTGGAAACACCATATATTTT

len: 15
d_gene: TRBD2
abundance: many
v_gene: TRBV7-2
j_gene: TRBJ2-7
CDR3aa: CASSLRASGLYEQYF
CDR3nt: TGTGCCAGCAGCTTAAGGGCTAGCGGGCTTTACGAGCAGTACTTC

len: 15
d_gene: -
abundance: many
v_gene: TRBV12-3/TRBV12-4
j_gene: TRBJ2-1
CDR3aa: CASSLIRGSYNEQFF
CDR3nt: TGTGCCAGCAGTTTGATCAGGGGCTCCTACAATGAGCAGTTCTTC

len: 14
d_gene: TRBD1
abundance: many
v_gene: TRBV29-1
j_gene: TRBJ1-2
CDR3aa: CSVEEGDRVNGYTF
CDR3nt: TGCAGCGTTGAAGAGGGCGACAGGGTAAATGGCTACACCTTC

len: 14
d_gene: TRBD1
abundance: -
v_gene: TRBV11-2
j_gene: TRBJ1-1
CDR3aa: CASSSSGGWTEAFF
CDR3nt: TGTGCCAGCAGCTCTTCAGGGGGTTGGACTGAAGCTTTCTTT

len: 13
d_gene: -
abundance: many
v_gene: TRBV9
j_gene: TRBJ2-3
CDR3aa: CASSLRAGDTQYF
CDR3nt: TGTGCCAGCAGCCTCAGGGCTGGAGATACGCAGTATTTT

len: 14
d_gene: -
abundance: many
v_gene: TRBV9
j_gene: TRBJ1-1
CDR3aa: CASSDRDTNTEAFF
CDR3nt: TGTGCCAGCAGCGACCGGGATACGAACACTGAAGCTTTCTTT

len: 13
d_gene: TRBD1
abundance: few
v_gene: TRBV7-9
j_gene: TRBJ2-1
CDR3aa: CATSGTGAGEQFF
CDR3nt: TGTGCCACCTCCGGGACAGGGGCCGGTGAGCAGTTCTTC

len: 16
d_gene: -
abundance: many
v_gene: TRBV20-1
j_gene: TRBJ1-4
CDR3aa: CSAGRSPGATNEKLFF
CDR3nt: TGCAGTGCTGGACGTTCACCGGGGGCAACTAATGAAAAACTGTTTTTT

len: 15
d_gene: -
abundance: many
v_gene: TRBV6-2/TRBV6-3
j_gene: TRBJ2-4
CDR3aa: CASTDPGRSKNIQYF
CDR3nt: TGTGCCAGCACCGACCCCGGACGGTCCAAAAACATTCAGTACTTC

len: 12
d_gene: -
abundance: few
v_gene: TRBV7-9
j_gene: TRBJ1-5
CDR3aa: CASSFKGQPQHF
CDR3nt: TGTGCCAGCAGCTTTAAGGGCCAGCCCCAGCATTTT

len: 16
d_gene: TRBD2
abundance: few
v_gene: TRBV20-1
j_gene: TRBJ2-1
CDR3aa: CSASYGLADGYNEQFF
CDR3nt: TGCAGTGCTAGTTACGGACTAGCGGACGGCTACAATGAGCAGTTCTTC

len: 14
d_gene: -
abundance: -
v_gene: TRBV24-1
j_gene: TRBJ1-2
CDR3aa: CATTLFGGVYGYTF
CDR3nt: TGTGCCACCACCTTATTTGGGGGGGTTTATGGCTACACCTTC

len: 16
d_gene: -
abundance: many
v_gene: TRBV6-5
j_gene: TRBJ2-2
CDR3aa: CASSYSFAGSTGELFF
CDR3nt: TGTGCCAGCAGTTACTCCTTCGCTGGGAGCACCGGGGAGCTGTTTTTT

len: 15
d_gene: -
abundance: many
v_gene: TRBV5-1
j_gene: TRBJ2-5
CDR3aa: CASSLGSGKQETQYF
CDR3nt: TGCGCCAGCAGCTTGGGGTCCGGGAAGCAAGAGACCCAGTACTTC

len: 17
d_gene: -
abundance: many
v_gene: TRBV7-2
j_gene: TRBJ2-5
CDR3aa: CASSSILIPNGQETQYF
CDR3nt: TGTGCCAGCAGCTCAATACTCATACCGAATGGCCAAGAGACCCAGTACTTC

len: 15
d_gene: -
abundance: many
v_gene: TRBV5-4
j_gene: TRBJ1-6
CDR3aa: CASSLDSRTTKPLHF
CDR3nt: TGTGCCAGCAGCTTGGACTCCAGGACAACTAAACCCCTCCACTTT

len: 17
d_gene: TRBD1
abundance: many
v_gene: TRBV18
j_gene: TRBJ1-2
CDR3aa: CASSPPDWGQGSYGYTF
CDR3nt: TGTGCCAGCTCACCACCGGATTGGGGACAGGGGAGCTATGGCTACACCTTC

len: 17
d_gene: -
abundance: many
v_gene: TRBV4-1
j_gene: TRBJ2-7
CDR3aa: CASSQEAAELRAYEQYF
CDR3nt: TGCGCCAGCAGCCAAGAAGCGGCGGAACTCCGAGCTTACGAGCAGTACTTC

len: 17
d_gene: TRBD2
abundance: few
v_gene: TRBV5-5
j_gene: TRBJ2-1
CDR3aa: CASSWGLAGASAPEQFF
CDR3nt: TGTGCCAGCAGCTGGGGACTAGCGGGGGCCTCGGCCCCCGAGCAGTTCTTC

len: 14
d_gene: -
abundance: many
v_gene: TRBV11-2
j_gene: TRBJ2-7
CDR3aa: CASSFSQYPYEQYF
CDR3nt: TGTGCCAGCAGCTTCTCCCAGTACCCCTACGAGCAGTACTTC